These T cell receptor beta chains were read from a single sample in a study of CD8 T cells in Susac syndrome. Using its own MiXCR run on the immunoSEQ multiplex PCR reads, TCRdb lists one record per CDR3 protein. The sample carries 200,000 to 250,000 distinct CDR3 sequences, 80% to 95% recorded once. Sequencing was done on a sample of CD4+ T cells from PBMCs. The receptors stem from a human donor with multiple sclerosis. The CDR3 runs from the conserved cysteine through the conserved F or W. A D gene is named only where the DNA matches it firmly. Clone sizes are given selectively: once, few, many, or a class where the clone is expanded.

j_call,d_call,v_call,clone_size,cdr3_length,cdr3_aa,cdr3_nt
TRBJ1-1,-,TRBV7-9,-,14,CASSFSRSNTEAFF,TGTGCCAGCAGCTTTTCCCGGTCGAACACTGAAGCTTTCTTT
TRBJ2-5,-,TRBV3-1,-,16,CASSQDKRGMRETQYF,TGTGCCAGCAGCCAAGATAAACGGGGAATGAGAGAGACCCAGTACTTC
TRBJ2-7,TRBD2,TRBV9,-,15,CASSVEGGVPYEQYF,TGTGCCAGCAGCGTAGAGGGAGGGGTCCCCTATGAGCAGTACTTC
TRBJ1-2,-,TRBV12-3/TRBV12-4,once,14,CASSFSRVNYGYTF,TGTGCCAGCAGTTTCTCCAGAGTTAACTATGGCTACACCTTC
TRBJ1-1,-,TRBV6-5,-,15,CASSYDRRTQTEAFF,TGTGCCAGCAGTTACGACCGGAGGACCCAAACTGAAGCTTTCTTT
TRBJ2-5,TRBD2,TRBV4-1,-,15,CASRSSGGPQETQYF,TGCGCCAGCAGGTCAAGCGGGGGGCCTCAAGAGACCCAGTACTTC
TRBJ2-7,TRBD1,TRBV10-2,-,13,CASKRQGVYEQYF,TGCGCCAGCAAAAGACAGGGGGTCTACGAGCAGTACTTC
TRBJ1-1,-,TRBV29-1,-,13,CSANLGLNTEAFF,TGCAGCGCAAACCTCGGGTTGAACACTGAAGCTTTCTTT
TRBJ1-6,-,TRBV12-3/TRBV12-4,-,14,CASSLRRGVSPLHF,TGTGCCAGCAGTTTAAGGAGGGGGGTGTCACCCCTCCACTTT
TRBJ1-1,-,TRBV29-1,-,13,CSVGAGGRPEAFF,TGCAGCGTGGGGGCCGGGGGACGCCCAGAAGCTTTCTTT
TRBJ2-5,TRBD2,TRBV30,-,15,CAWSALTSGRETQYF,TGTGCCTGGAGTGCGTTAACTAGCGGGAGAGAGACCCAGTACTTC
TRBJ1-2,-,TRBV4-1,-,15,CASSQRQLQSYGYTF,TGCGCCAGCAGCCAAAGACAGCTACAGTCCTATGGCTACACCTTC
TRBJ2-5,-,TRBV29-1,-,12,CSAYLGEETQYF,TGCAGCGCCTATTTAGGGGAGGAGACCCAGTACTTC
TRBJ1-4,-,TRBV3-1,-,15,CASSHRVWVAEKLFF,TGTGCCAGCAGCCACCGGGTTTGGGTCGCCGAAAAACTGTTTTTT
TRBJ2-1,-,TRBV6-6,-,14,CASIPRGRRDEQFF,TGTGCCAGCATACCCAGGGGCCGCCGGGATGAGCAGTTCTTC
TRBJ1-3,-,TRBV19,-,17,CASSIDIGGAGLNTIYF,TGTGCCAGTAGTATAGATATCGGGGGCGCCGGTCTGAACACCATATATTTT